This T cell receptor beta chain was sequenced for a study of T cells after yellow fever vaccination. Overall study results and limits: The study re-detected most primary-vaccination clones after the booster (roughly 96% CD4, almost 90% CD8).

V lost 1 base and J 10 bases, leaving 37 bases between the germline ends. Germline lookup yields CDR1 SQVTM and CDR2 ANQGSEA. The CDR3 is 21 residues long. Template-switching 5'RACE yielded the TCR cDNA; a universal primer site and UMIs were added in the process. From the 5' RACE reads, TCRdb called clonotypes with MiXCR, one entry per CDR3 protein. Among about 340,000 distinct CDR3 sequences listed, 8% to 10% were seen once. There are many counts of this clonotype. Its target is not known. Specimen: PBMCs, collected on the day of the first yellow fever vaccination. The chain carries TRBV29-1 and TRBJ1-4; perhaps TRBD1 as D (5 bases). The TCR sequence derives from a man aged 18 to 35 who received the YFV17D yellow fever vaccine. The chain's CDR3 is CSVEGGFVFRQAPPKAGKLFF. CDR3 DNA sequence: TGCAGCGTTGAAGGGGGGTTTGTCTTTAGGCAGGCACCCCCTAAGGCTGGAAAACTGTTTTTT.